These 17 T cell receptor beta chains originate from one sample sequenced in a study of tumor-infiltrating lymphocytes in oesophageal squamous cell carcinoma. TCRdb ran MiXCR on the PCR reads and lists one entry per CDR3 protein. The sample lists 10,000 to 15,000 distinct CDR3 sequences; 55% to 65% were seen once. The sequenced sample was esophageal tumor tissue. These receptors all stem from a female donor with esophageal squamous cell carcinoma.

This chain's CDR3 is CASSLDINNEQFF. DNA for the CDR3: TGTGCCAGCAGCTTAGACATAAACAATGAGCAGTTCTTC. V and J are TRBV7-6 and TRBJ2-5; D remains ambiguous. Gene TRBJ2-1 matches the end of the DNA better, so the J call may be wrong. Germline V lookup: CDR1 SGHVS, CDR2 FNYEAQ. The CDR3 is 13 residues long.

This clonotype has a handful of counts. Since no conserved phenylalanine or tryptophan closes the CDR3, a read error is the likely cause. Because the CDR3's place on the DNA is in doubt, the DNA is left out and the CDR3 is given as listed by TCRdb. The V and J genes are TRBV24-1 and TRBJ2-5; the D segment call TRBD1 is taken from the table without a DNA check. CDR1 KGHDR and CDR2 SFDVKD come from the germline V gene. The CDR3 numbers 16 amino acids, ends counted. CDR3 protein: CATSDPGQGLIQYFGA.

The chain is built from TRBV11-2 and TRBJ2-2; 9 nucleotides align to TRBD2. Germline V CDR1 and CDR2: SGHAT, FQNNGV. The CDR3 length is 16 residues. Unmatched junction bases numbered 7, after V lost 5 bases and J lost 3 bases. In DNA form, the CDR3 reads TGTGCCAGCAGCGTGATAGCGGGGGATTACACCGGGGAGCTGTTTTTT. It yields the protein CASSVIAGDYTGELFF.

This clonotype is termed medium-sized. The CDR3 does not end in the conserved phenylalanine or tryptophan, so this is likely a read error. The limits of the CDR3 on the DNA are not certain, so only TCRdb's listed CDR3 is given. V gene TRBV7-2 combines with J gene TRBJ2-7; the D call in the table, TRBD2, was not verified against the DNA. Germline V gene sequence: CDR1 SGHTA, CDR2 FQGNSA. A total of 17 residues make up the CDR3, ends included. The CDR3 sequence: CASSVGQITDYGYTFGS.

This chain connects TRBV7-3 to TRBJ2-5, with 13 bases identical to TRBD2. The end of the DNA aligns better with TRBJ2-7, so the J call may be wrong. Germline CDR1 and CDR2: SGHTA and FQGTGA. The length of the CDR3 is 20 residues. The CDR3 here is CASSINPTTSGLAGAYEQYF. In DNA, the CDR3 is TGTGCCAGCAGCATCAACCCCACTACCTCAGGACTAGCGGGGGCCTACGAGCAGTACTTC.

In its sample, this clonotype is medium-sized. The chain uses TRBV6-7 and TRBJ1-3; D uncertain. TRBV6-7 is an ORF, and what it does is uncertain. The V and J ends lost 5 bases and 0 bases respectively, with 11 bases between them. CDR3 length equals 15 residues. The CDR3: CASSQQRSSGNTIYF. CDR3 in DNA: TGTGCCAGCAGTCAACAGCGAAGCTCTGGAAACACCATATATTTT.

This clonotype was detected only a few times. The chain combines TRBV7-2 with TRBJ2-1, with D tentatively TRBD2 (6 bases). Germline CDR1 is SGHTA and CDR2 is FQGNSA. V shed 5 bases and J shed 5 bases, with 13 bases lying between them. The CDR3 has 14 residues. CDR3 bases: TGTGCCAGCAGCATTGGACTACATAACAATGAGCAGTTCTTC. This translates into CASSIGLHNNEQFF.

This clonotype has only a few counts. Here the CDR3 DNA reads TGTGCCAGCAGAGGGAGCGGGGGCGAGCAGTACTTC. Its protein product is CASRGSGGEQYF. The chain links TRBV6-1 to TRBJ2-7, with 8 bases aligning to TRBD2. In germline, CDR1 is MNHNS, CDR2 SASEGT. This CDR3 has 12 residues. V lost 6 bases, J lost 6 bases, and 4 bases stayed unmatched.

The chain links TRBV6-6 to TRBJ2-3; 12 nucleotides agree with TRBD2. The J call is in doubt because the DNA end fits TRBJ2-1 better. This CDR3 has 14 residues. CDR1 MNHNY and CDR2 SVGAGI come from the germline V gene (reference sequence). CDR3 residues: CASISSGRGNEQFF. For the CDR3, the DNA is TGTGCCAGCATATCTAGCGGGAGGGGGAATGAGCAGTTCTTC.

The chain combines TRBV6-8 with TRBJ2-1; TRBD2 matches at 12 bases. The J call is doubtful: the DNA matches TRBJ2-7 better. The CDR3 spans 15 residues. The germline V gene encodes CDR1 MNHGY and CDR2 SAAAGT. For the CDR3, the DNA is TGTGCCAGCAGCCTCGGACTAGCGGGGTACAATGAGCAGTACTTC. As protein: CASSLGLAGYNEQYF.

In its sample, this clonotype was seen many times. CDR3 sequence reads: CASSSQTGEIGADTQYF. Here the CDR3 DNA reads TGTGCCAGCAGTTCCCAGACAGGGGAGATCGGGGCAGATACGCAGTATTTT. V is TRBV28 and J is TRBJ2-3, with TRBD1 matching over 8 bases. The CDR3 is 17 residues long. Germline V gives CDR1 MDHEN, CDR2 SYDVKM. Trimming took 4 bases from V and 4 from J; bases not matched to a gene: 13.

The J gene is TRBJ2-3, the V gene TRBV7-9; TRBD1 aligns across 7 bases. The better agreement between TRBJ2-5 and the DNA end casts doubt on the J call. Germline V CDR1 and CDR2: SEHNR, FQNEAQ (reference sequence). This CDR3 spans 15 amino acids. The CDR3 sequence: CASSGPGQRTGTQYF. CDR3 nucleotide sequence: TGTGCCAGCAGCGGCCCGGGACAGCGGACGGGGACCCAGTACTTC.

The CDR3 region is CASSFFQEADNEQFF. DNA of the CDR3: TGTGCCAGCAGCTTCTTCCAGGAGGCTGACAATGAGCAGTTCTTC. The chain links TRBV7-6 to TRBJ2-1; D is possibly TRBD2 (5 bases). The CDR3 is 15 amino acids. CDR1 is SGHVS, CDR2 FNYEAQ, per germline. With 3 bases removed from V and 5 bases from J, the gap between germline ends came to 14 bases.

For this clonotype: A read error is likely, as this CDR3 ends without the conserved phenylalanine or tryptophan. The DNA is omitted, as the CDR3 cannot be located on it reliably, and the CDR3 follows TCRdb's listing. The chain links TRBV6-2 or TRBV6-3 to TRBJ1-1; no check of the table's D call, TRBD1, against the DNA was made. The CDR3 contains 17 residues when both ends are counted. CDR1 and CDR2 (germline): MNHEY, SVGEGT. CDR3 in amino acids: CASRPGQGPYNEQYFGP.

This clonotype was seen once. In DNA form, the CDR3 reads TGTGCCAGCAGCCCAAAACAGAATAGCATTTACAATGAGCAGTTCTTC. This codes for CASSPKQNSIYNEQFF. This chain joins TRBV7-9 and TRBJ2-7; D call uncertain. The DNA matches TRBJ2-1 better at its end, which makes the J call doubtful. CDR1 is SEHNR and CDR2 is FQNEAQ in the germline V gene (reference sequence). The CDR3 runs to 16 residues.

This chain connects TRBV6-1 to TRBJ2-3; D call uncertain. TRBJ2-5 matches the DNA end more closely, so the J call is doubtful. The CDR3 covers 12 residues. Germline V CDR1 and CDR2: MNHNS, SASEGT. This CDR3 is CASSERFQTQYF. Here the CDR3 DNA reads TGTGCCAGCAGTGAAAGATTCCAGACCCAGTACTTC.

This clonotype is medium-sized. This chain links TRBV6-6 with TRBJ1-1, with D unclear. The germline V gene has CDR1 MNHNY and CDR2 SVGAGI (reference sequence). V was trimmed by 4 bases and J by 4 bases, leaving 10 bases between them. The CDR3 runs 13 residues. The CDR3: CASSSSEGTEAFF. DNA for the CDR3: TGTGCCAGCAGTTCCTCTGAGGGCACTGAAGCTTTCTTT.